This TCR beta chain derives from a study of control samples from healthy donors and cancer patients. The assay was immunoSEQ multiplex PCR, and TCRdb's table has in-frame clones only and misses some. Of about 110,000 clones listed, around 89% are singletons. V lost 4 bases, J lost 5 bases, and 21 bases lay in between. The germline V gene encodes CDR1 SGHAT and CDR2 FQNNGV. This CDR3 contains 17 residues. Sequencing input: blood. The clonotype comes from a woman aged 50 to 60 in good health. V is TRBV11-2 and J is TRBJ1-5; D might be TRBD1 (5 bases). DNA for the CDR3: TGTGCCAGCAGCTCCATCCGGGGACGGACCCGAGATCAGCCCCAGCATTTT. Translation gives CASSSIRGRTRDQPQHF.